The clone carrying this T cell receptor beta chain came up many times. As yet, its antigen is unknown. Trimming cost V 0 bases and J 3 bases, with 12 bases left between them. Looked up from germline, CDR1 is SGHNT and CDR2 is YYREEE (reference sequence). The CDR3 covers 16 residues. These data belong to a study of shared clonotypes between healthy human individuals. The wider study: Each donor contributed plates that comprised three CD4 naive, three CD4 memory, two CD8 naive and one CD8 memory.

Source study methods: Junction-only sequences without quality scores came from ImmunoSEQ, so filtering differed. Using immunoSEQ multiplex PCR, the repertoire was profiled, and TCRdb retains in-frame clones only, with some absent. The D gene and trimming were derived from the DNA, and the V and J assignments and clone size from that table. The data contain 2 million to 2.5 million clones, more than 80% of them singletons. General study findings and limits: The generation probabilities recorded for non-shared clonotypes fell below those of clonotypes shared by all four donors.

Sequenced sample: naive CD4+ T cells from PBMCs. Subset given: CD45RA+ positively selected. The chain links TRBV5-4 to TRBJ1-4; the D gene is possibly TRBD1 (5 bases). The sequence derives from a man in his late teens or twenties in good health. Some clones in this sample may be carry-over from other donors' samples. CDR3 region: CASSLGQGYANEKLFF. CDR3 DNA: TGTGCCAGCAGCTTGGGTCAGGGTTATGCTAATGAAAAACTGTTTTTT.